This record covers a single T cell receptor beta chain. Other DNA sequences from this sample encode an identical CDR3 as well. The data derive from a study of blood T cell repertoires in COVID-19. Sequencing used immunoSEQ multiplex PCR; TCRdb keeps in-frame clones, though not all of them. The sample consists of around 400,000 clones, around 87% of them appearing once. CDR3 length: 14 residues. The germline V and J ends were trimmed by 0 bases and 2 bases, with 7 bases remaining between them. CDR1 is SGHRS, CDR2 YFSETQ, per germline. The sequenced sample consisted of peripheral blood. The sequence was obtained from a woman aged 25 to 39 with COVID-19, enrolled during active disease. V is TRBV5-1 and J is TRBJ2-3; D not resolved. The CDR3 loop reads CASSLALSTDTQYF. CDR3 bases: TGCGCCAGCAGCTTGGCCCTTTCCACAGATACGCAGTATTTT.